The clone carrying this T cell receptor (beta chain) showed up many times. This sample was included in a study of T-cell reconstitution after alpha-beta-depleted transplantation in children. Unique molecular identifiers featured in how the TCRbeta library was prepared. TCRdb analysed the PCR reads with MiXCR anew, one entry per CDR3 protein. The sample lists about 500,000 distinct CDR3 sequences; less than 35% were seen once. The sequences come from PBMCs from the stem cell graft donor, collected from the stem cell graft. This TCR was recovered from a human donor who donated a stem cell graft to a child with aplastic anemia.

In nucleotides, the CDR3 is TGCAGCGTTCAGTCAGGAGCGACAGATACGCAGTATTTT. It translates to CSVQSGATDTQYF. The chain has TRBV29-1 and TRBJ2-3; D uncertain. The germline V gene encodes CDR1 SQVTM and CDR2 ANQGSEA. The CDR3 is made up of 13 amino acids. The V end was cut by 5 bases, the J end by 3 bases, with 12 bases between.